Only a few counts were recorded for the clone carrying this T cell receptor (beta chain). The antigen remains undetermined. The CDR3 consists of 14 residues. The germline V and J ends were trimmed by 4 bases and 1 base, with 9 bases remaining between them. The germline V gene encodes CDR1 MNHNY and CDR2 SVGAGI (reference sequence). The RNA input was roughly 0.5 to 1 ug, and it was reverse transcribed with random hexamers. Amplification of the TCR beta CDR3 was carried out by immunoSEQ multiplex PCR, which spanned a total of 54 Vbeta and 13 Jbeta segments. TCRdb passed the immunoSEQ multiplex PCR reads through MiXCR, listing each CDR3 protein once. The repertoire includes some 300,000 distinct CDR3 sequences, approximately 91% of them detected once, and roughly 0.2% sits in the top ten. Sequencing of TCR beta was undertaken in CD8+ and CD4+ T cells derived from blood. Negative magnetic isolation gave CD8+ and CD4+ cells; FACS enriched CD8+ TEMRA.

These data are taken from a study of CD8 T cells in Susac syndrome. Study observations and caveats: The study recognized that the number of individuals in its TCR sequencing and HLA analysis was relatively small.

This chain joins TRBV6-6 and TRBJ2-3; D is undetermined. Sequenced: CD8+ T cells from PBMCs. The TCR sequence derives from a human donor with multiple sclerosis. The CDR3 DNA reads TGTGCCAGCAGTTTTAGGGTACGCACAGATACGCAGTATTTT. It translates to CASSFRVRTDTQYF.